These 14 T cell receptor beta chains share one sample of origin, sequenced in a study of cytomegalovirus exposure and HLA in healthy donors. 13 Jbeta primers and 60 Vbeta primers were used for the PCR. Libraries were prepared by immunoSEQ multiplex PCR; TCRdb keeps only in-frame clonotypes and omits some of them. The sample lists about 36,000 clones, 60% to 75% occurring once. Source material: PBMCs. The receptor set was obtained from a young man in good health and CMV-seronegative.

The rearrangement joins TRBV7-9 to TRBJ1-3; D unclear. V lost 2 bases to trimming and J lost 0 bases, with 5 bases between them. Per the germline V gene, CDR1 is SEHNR and CDR2 is FQNEAQ (reference sequence). The CDR3 runs to 14 residues. This CDR3 is CASSLSISGNTIYF. CDR3 in DNA: TGTGCCAGCAGCTTATCCATCTCTGGAAACACCATATATTTT. The whole variable domain, filled in from reference TRBV7-9 and TRBJ1-3, reads DTGVSQNPRHKITKRGQNVTFRCDPISEHNRLYWYRQTLGQGPEFLTYFQNEAQLEKSRLLSDRFSAERPKGSFSTLEIQRTEQGDSAMYLCASSLSISGNTIYFGEGSWLTVV.

This chain joins TRBV10-3 and TRBJ1-6, with 7 bases aligning to TRBD1. The CDR3 totals 15 residues. Germline CDR1 is ENHRY and CDR2 is SYGVKD. V lost 0 bases and J lost 6; bases outside the gene matches: 2. CDR3 in amino acids: CAISESGTVNSPLHF. In nucleotides, the CDR3 is TGTGCCATCAGTGAGTCCGGGACAGTTAATTCACCCCTCCACTTT.

The V and J genes are TRBV2 and TRBJ1-2; tentative D call: TRBD1 (5 bases). Germline-derived CDR1 and CDR2 are SNHLY and FYNNEI. CDR3 size: 12 residues. V shed 4 bases and J shed 2 bases, with 5 bases lying between them. CDR3 sequence: CASSGGNYGYTF. CDR3 nucleotide sequence: TGTGCCAGCAGTGGGGGCAACTATGGCTACACCTTC.

A few counts support this clone. The chain joins TRBV25-1 to TRBJ2-7; 10 bases are shared with TRBD2. The CDR3 runs to 18 residues. With V trimmed by 3 bases and J by 1 base, 12 bases remained unmatched. Germline values: CDR1 MGHDK, CDR2 SYGVNS. The CDR3 sequence is CASSDRGLSSGRSYEQYF. The CDR3 DNA is TGTGCCAGCAGTGACCGAGGTCTCTCTAGCGGGAGATCCTACGAGCAGTACTTC.

This chain links TRBV7-6 with TRBJ1-4, with 8 bases fitting TRBD1. V trimming: 2 bases; J trimming: 4 bases; junction bases outside the gene matches: 3. CDR1 is SGHVS, CDR2 FNYEAQ, per germline. The CDR3 totals 15 residues. As DNA, the CDR3 is TGTGCCAGCAGCTTACTGGGACAGGTTAATGAAAAACTGTTTTTT. This sequence encodes CASSLLGQVNEKLFF. Complete variable domain (other parts from reference TRBV7-6 and TRBJ1-4): GAGVSQSPRYKVTKRGQDVALRCDPISGHVSLYWYRQALGQGPEFLTYFNYEAQQDKSGLPNDRFSAERPEGSISTLTIQRTEQRDSAMYRCASSLLGQVNEKLFFGSGTQLSVL.

This clone turned up a few times. The chain carries TRBV4-1 and TRBJ1-5; unclear D gene. The germline V and J ends were trimmed by 1 base and 5 bases, with 6 bases remaining between them. The CDR3 is 13 amino acids. Germline lookup yields CDR1 MGHRA and CDR2 YSYEKL. CDR3 loop: CASSQARDQPQHF. CDR3 nucleotide sequence: TGCGCCAGCAGCCAAGCTCGGGATCAGCCCCAGCATTTT.

This clone was picked up a small number of times. This sequence joins TRBV7-8 and TRBJ1-1; the D gene is possibly TRBD1 (6 bases). Germline CDR1 reads SGHVS; CDR2 reads FQNEAQ. The V end lost 3 bases, the J end lost 0 bases, and 8 bases lay between the germline ends. The length of the CDR3 is 14 residues. The CDR3 region has the DNA TGTGCCAGCAGCTTCGGACAGATGAACACTGAAGCTTTCTTT. It translates to CASSFGQMNTEAFF. The full variable domain, completed using reference TRBV7-8 and TRBJ1-1, is GAGVSQSPRYKVAKRGQDVALRCDPISGHVSLFWYQQALGQGPEFLTYFQNEAQLDKSGLPSDRFFAERPEGSVSTLKIQRTQQEDSAVYLCASSFGQMNTEAFFGQGTRLTVV.

The V gene is TRBV6-5, the J gene TRBJ2-7; 9 bases are shared with TRBD1. CDR3 length: 14 amino acids. Germline-derived CDR1 and CDR2 are MNHEY and SVGAGI. Losses at the gene ends were 6 bases for V and 0 bases for J; bases not matched to a gene: 3. For the CDR3, the DNA is TGTGCCAGCAGAGACAGGGGGGGCTCCTACGAGCAGTACTTC. This sequence encodes CASRDRGGSYEQYF.

The chain uses TRBV6-5 and TRBJ2-1; 8 bases fit TRBD2. Per germline, CDR1 MNHEY and CDR2 SVGAGI. The CDR3 totals 13 residues. J was trimmed by 10 bases and V by 6 bases; bases with no gene match: 8. CDR3 sequence (DNA): TGTGCCAGCAGAGCGGGAGACGGTAAGGAGCAGTTCTTC. Protein sequence: CASRAGDGKEQFF.

V gene TRBV6-5 combines with J gene TRBJ1-1; D possibly corresponds to TRBD1 (5 bases). Germline lookup yields CDR1 MNHEY and CDR2 SVGAGI. Trimming removed 6 bases from V and 1 base from J, with 15 bases in between. The CDR3 contains 15 residues. The CDR3 DNA sequence: TGTGCCAGCAGGCAATCAGGGTACCAGAACACTGAAGCTTTCTTT. It specifies CASRQSGYQNTEAFF.

The gene calls are TRBV28 and TRBJ1-5; D not certain. The CDR3 is 14 residues long. Trimming pared 6 bases from V and 2 bases from J, leaving 11 bases between. Germline CDR1 MDHEN, CDR2 SYDVKM. CDR3 sequence (DNA): TGTGCCAGCAGGCCTAGCCGTCGCAATCAGCCCCAGCATTTT. The encoded protein is CASRPSRRNQPQHF.

V is TRBV10-3 and J is TRBJ1-1; TRBD1 agrees at 8 bases. V was clipped by 0 bases and J by 3 bases; unmatched bases: 3. The CDR3 covers 15 residues. Germline V gene lookup returns CDR1 ENHRY and CDR2 SYGVKD. CDR3 nucleotides: TGTGCCATCAGTGAGTCGACAGGGGTTGACACTGAAGCTTTCTTT. It codes for CAISESTGVDTEAFF.

The chain joins TRBV7-2 to TRBJ2-1; D is undetermined. This CDR3 is built from 16 residues. Germline CDR1 and CDR2: SGHTA and FQGNSA. Trimming stripped 6 bases from V and 0 bases from J, with 15 bases between. CDR3 region: CASSVSRLSSYNEQFF. The CDR3 nucleotides read TGTGCCAGCAGTGTTAGCCGATTGAGCTCCTACAATGAGCAGTTCTTC.

The CDR3 here is CASSQDNLGRAVGGYTF. Here the CDR3 DNA reads TGCGCCAGCAGCCAAGATAACTTGGGCAGGGCGGTCGGTGGCTACACCTTC. This chain connects TRBV4-3 to TRBJ1-2, with D possibly being TRBD1 (5 bases). The CDR3 spans 17 residues. The germline V and J ends were trimmed by 0 bases and 7 bases, with 21 bases remaining between them. The germline V gene has CDR1 LGHNA and CDR2 YSLEER.